This TCR beta chain is drawn from a study of Ad26.COV2.S vaccination and SARS-CoV-2 variants. Study-level information: The donor participated in the COV1001 trial, in its Ad26.COV2.S arm.

V was clipped by 0 bases and J by 4 bases, with 11 bases between them. The CDR3 is made up of 15 amino acids. In germline, CDR1 is SGHTA, CDR2 FQGTGA. Treatment denoted: around 19 received Ad26.COV2.S at low or high dose, single or two shots; several received placebo; per-sample allocation not given. Following the first vaccine or placebo injection, samples were taken on day 63. Sequenced by immunoSEQ multiplex PCR; TCRdb stores in-frame clones only, minus some. The sample lists some 320,000 clones; about 86% were seen once. This chain joins TRBV7-3 and TRBJ2-3; D is unclear. The sample in question was peripheral blood, obtained in a trial of Ad26.COV2.S vaccine versus placebo. The origin of this receptor is a person aged 18-60 years who received the Ad26.COV2.S COVID-19 vaccine or a placebo. In DNA form, the CDR3 reads TGTGCCAGCAGCTTAACGGTCTTAGACGCAGATACGCAGTATTTT. It translates to CASSLTVLDADTQYF.